The rows below give T cell receptor beta chains drawn from one sample of a study of cytomegalovirus exposure and HLA in healthy donors. Measured with immunoSEQ multiplex PCR; TCRdb has only the in-frame clones, and not every one. Of around 300,000 clones in the sample, approximately 86% were seen once. Sequencing input: PBMCs. The receptors originated from a woman aged 18 to 35 in good health and CMV-seronegative. Both conserved end residues are part of each CDR3. Fields, in order: clone size, D gene, J gene, V gene, CDR3 DNA, CDR3 protein. D genes are given only for firm matches. For some rows the clone size is stated as once, few or many, or as a class when expanded; others skip it.

abundance: NA; d_gene: NA; j_gene: TRBJ2-3; v_gene: TRBV5-6; CDR3nt: TGTGCCGAACCTACGGATACGCAGTATTTT; CDR3aa: CAEPTDTQYF
abundance: NA; d_gene: TRBD2; j_gene: TRBJ2-7; v_gene: TRBV6-5; CDR3nt: TGTGCCAGCAGTTACATAGGACTAGCGGAGCAGTACTTC; CDR3aa: CASSYIGLAEQYF
abundance: few; d_gene: TRBD1; j_gene: TRBJ1-6; v_gene: TRBV7-9; CDR3nt: TGTGCCAGCAGCTTAGGGACAGGGAATTCACCCCTCCACTTT; CDR3aa: CASSLGTGNSPLHF
abundance: NA; d_gene: TRBD2; j_gene: TRBJ2-2; v_gene: TRBV4-1; CDR3nt: TGCGCCAGCAGCCTAGGGACTAGCGGGAGCCCGGTCACCGGGGAGCTGTTTTTT; CDR3aa: CASSLGTSGSPVTGELFF
abundance: NA; d_gene: NA; j_gene: TRBJ1-2; v_gene: TRBV2; CDR3nt: TGTGCCAGCAGGACAGGACCTTCCTGGTATGGCTACACCTTC; CDR3aa: CASRTGPSWYGYTF
abundance: once; d_gene: TRBD1; j_gene: TRBJ2-7; v_gene: TRBV27; CDR3nt: TGTGCCAGCAGTTCCCGCCGGGACAGGGCCCACGAGCAGTACTTC; CDR3aa: CASSSRRDRAHEQYF
abundance: once; d_gene: NA; j_gene: TRBJ2-1; v_gene: TRBV28; CDR3nt: TGTGCCAGCAGTTTAAGGGGTTCCTACAATGAGCAGTTCTTC; CDR3aa: CASSLRGSYNEQFF
abundance: NA; d_gene: TRBD1; j_gene: TRBJ2-5; v_gene: TRBV27; CDR3nt: TGTGCCAGCAGTTTAAGGCAGGGGGCGTGGGAGACCCAGTACTTC; CDR3aa: CASSLRQGAWETQYF
abundance: NA; d_gene: NA; j_gene: TRBJ1-2; v_gene: TRBV2; CDR3nt: TGTGCCAGCAGTGAAGCATCCGAAAGCGGATATGGCTACACCTTC; CDR3aa: CASSEASESGYGYTF
abundance: NA; d_gene: TRBD2; j_gene: TRBJ2-2; v_gene: TRBV5-1; CDR3nt: TGCGCCAGCAGCTTGGCGAGGCGGGAGGGCCTCGGCGGGGAGCTGTTTTTT; CDR3aa: CASSLARREGLGGELFF